One and the same sample provided the 30 T cell receptor beta chains below, sequenced in a study of technical replicates of blood from several donors. Clones were sequenced by immunoSEQ multiplex PCR, and TCRdb holds only the in-frame ones, with some missing. The sample shows about 79,000 clones, around 94% of them seen only once. The specimen sequenced was T cells isolated from PBMCs. The receptors were sampled from a human donor in good health.

This clone was counted a single time. The V call is TRBV28, the J call TRBJ2-3; TRBD2 matches at 7 bases. In germline, CDR1 is MDHEN, CDR2 SYDVKM. V was pared by 7 bases and J by 1 base, with 11 bases of the junction left unmatched. CDR3 length equals 16 residues. In DNA form, the CDR3 reads TGTGCCAGCACCCCGGGGGGAGGATTTCGCACAGATACGCAGTATTTT. As protein: CASTPGGGFRTDTQYF. Using reference TRBV28 and TRBJ2-3 for the parts outside the CDR3, the full variable domain is DVKVTQSSRYLVKRTGEKVFLECVQDMDHENMFWYRQDPGLGLRLIYFSYDVKMKEKGDIPEGYSVSREKKERFSLILESASTNQTSMYLCASTPGGGFRTDTQYFGPGTRLTVL.

In nucleotides, the CDR3 is TGCAGCGGCCGCGGGGACCAGCGGGGGACAGATACGCAGTATTTT. Translating gives CSGRGDQRGTDTQYF. The rearrangement links TRBV29-1 to TRBJ2-3, with 8 bases fitting TRBD2. The CDR3 is 15 amino acids. Trimming cost V 7 bases and J 3 bases; bases outside gene matches: 12. CDR1 and CDR2 from the germline V gene are SQVTM and ANQGSEA.

CDR3 sequence (DNA): TGTGCCAGCAGCGCCGGGGGGGGTCGGCAGCCCCAGCATTTT. Translation gives CASSAGGGRQPQHF. The rearrangement uses TRBV9 and TRBJ1-5; a weak D match, TRBD1 (5 bases). The germline V gene encodes CDR1 SGDLS and CDR2 YYNGEE. V was pared by 3 bases and J by 7 bases, with 14 bases between. The CDR3 covers 14 residues.

The chain uses TRBV7-9 and TRBJ1-1; the D gene is possibly TRBD1 (5 bases). The CDR3 runs to 15 residues. In germline, CDR1 is SEHNR, CDR2 FQNEAQ (reference sequence). Trimming shortened V by 4 bases and J by 1 base, and 13 bases separated the two germline ends. This CDR3 is CASSSRGGTNTEAFF. For the CDR3, the DNA is TGTGCCAGCAGCTCGAGGGGAGGGACGAACACTGAAGCTTTCTTT.

This clone showed up just a few times. The V and J genes are TRBV7-3 and TRBJ2-1; perhaps TRBD2 as D (6 bases). The ends were cut back, 5 bases at V and 4 bases at J, with 9 bases in the middle. The V gene's germline CDR1 is SGHTA and CDR2 FQGTGA. This CDR3 comprises 13 residues. The CDR3: CASSATSYNEQFF. DNA of the CDR3: TGTGCCAGCAGCGCGACTAGTTACAATGAGCAGTTCTTC. The full variable domain, completed using reference TRBV7-3 and TRBJ2-1, is GAGVSQTPSNKVTEKGKYVELRCDPISGHTALYWYRQSLGQGPEFLIYFQGTGAADDSGLPNDRFFAVRPEGSVSTLKIQRTERGDSAVYLCASSATSYNEQFFGPGTRLTVL.

This clone came up once. V gene TRBV5-4 combines with J gene TRBJ2-1; D is undetermined. The CDR3 runs 15 residues. CDR1 is SGHNT, CDR2 YYREEE, per germline (reference sequence). The V gene lost 4 bases and the J gene lost 4 bases, with 15 bases spanning the gap. CDR3 bases: TGTGCCAGCAGCCCGTCAATCGAGTCTTACAATGAGCAGTTCTTC. Translation: CASSPSIESYNEQFF.

CDR3 in amino acids: CASSDGQGPYNEQFF. Written as DNA, the CDR3 is TGCGCCAGCAGCGATGGACAGGGGCCCTACAATGAGCAGTTCTTC. The chain links TRBV5-1 to TRBJ2-1; 9 bases map to TRBD1. Per germline, CDR1 SGHRS and CDR2 YFSETQ. The trim removed 4 bases at V and 2 bases at J, leaving 4 bases unmatched. The CDR3 length is 15 residues. The whole variable domain, remainder taken from reference TRBV5-1 and TRBJ2-1, is KAGVTQTPRYLIKTRGQQVTLSCSPISGHRSVSWYQQTPGQGLQFLFEYFSETQRNKGNFPGRFSGRQFSNSRSEMNVSTLELGDSALYLCASSDGQGPYNEQFFGPGTRLTVL.

CDR3 protein: CASSSNRDRSSEAFF. The CDR3 nucleotides are TGTGCCAGTAGTTCGAACCGGGACAGGTCGTCCGAAGCTTTCTTT. The chain uses TRBV19 and TRBJ1-1, with TRBD1 matching 8 bases. Germline CDR1 is LNHDA and CDR2 is SQIVND (reference sequence). The CDR3 covers 15 residues. Trimming removed 5 bases from V and 8 bases from J; junction bases left unmatched: 13.

This clone was observed once. The genes are TRBV4-2 and TRBJ2-2; perhaps TRBD1 as D (8 bases). Germline V lookup: CDR1 LGHNA, CDR2 YNFKEQ. V was pared by 1 base and J by 6 bases, with 24 bases between. The CDR3 is made up of 19 amino acids. The CDR3 DNA sequence: TGTGCCAGCAGCCAAGTCAGGGGGGGGACAGGAGGGACCGCCGGGGAGCTGTTTTTT. It translates to CASSQVRGGTGGTAGELFF.

J is TRBJ1-2 and V is TRBV6-5; no firm D call. Germline values: CDR1 MNHEY, CDR2 SVGAGI. The V gene lost 0 bases and the J gene lost 8 bases, with 13 bases spanning the gap. The CDR3 has 14 residues. CDR3 sequence: CASSYSPRLSGYTF. The CDR3 DNA reads TGTGCCAGCAGTTACTCCCCCAGGCTATCGGGCTACACCTTC.

The rearrangement uses TRBV28 and TRBJ2-7; TRBD1 aligns across 10 bases. V dropped 10 bases and J dropped 2; count of bases not matched to a gene: 11. Germline assignment: CDR1 MDHEN and CDR2 SYDVKM. The CDR3 covers 15 residues. This CDR3 is CATSDPGQGTYEQYF. The CDR3 DNA follows: TGTGCCACCTCAGATCCGGGACAGGGGACCTACGAGCAGTACTTC. Based on the CDR3 plus reference TRBV28 and TRBJ2-7, the full variable domain is DVKVTQSSRYLVKRTGEKVFLECVQDMDHENMFWYRQDPGLGLRLIYFSYDVKMKEKGDIPEGYSVSREKKERFSLILESASTNQTSMYLCATSDPGQGTYEQYFGPGTRLTVT.

This clone was seen just once. V gene TRBV4-2 combines with J gene TRBJ1-4; 9 positions match TRBD1. J lost 7 bases, V lost 0 bases, and 9 bases had no gene match. Germline V gene lookup returns CDR1 LGHNA and CDR2 YNFKEQ. CDR3 length: 17 amino acids. CDR3 amino acids: CASSQETTGTGSEKLFF. In nucleotides, the CDR3 is TGTGCCAGCAGCCAAGAAACGACCGGGACAGGGAGTGAAAAACTGTTTTTT.

The chain is built from TRBV5-4 and TRBJ2-5, with D unclear. V was clipped by 4 bases and J by 4 bases, with 11 bases between them. Germline V gene lookup returns CDR1 SGHNT and CDR2 YYREEE (reference sequence). The CDR3 is 13 amino acids. The CDR3 loop is CASSVASGETQYF. Here the CDR3 DNA reads TGTGCCAGCAGCGTCGCCTCCGGAGAGACCCAGTACTTC.

The chain joins TRBV5-4 to TRBJ1-2; D is perhaps TRBD1 (6 bases). The germline CDR1 and CDR2 sequences are SGHNT and YYREEE (reference sequence). CDR3 length: 14 amino acids. Trimming took 4 bases from V and 6 from J, leaving 16 bases between them. Written as DNA, the CDR3 is TGTGCCAGCAGCCCCAATACAGGGAAGGATGGCTACACCTTC. It yields the protein CASSPNTGKDGYTF.

The rearrangement joins TRBV2 to TRBJ2-1, with TRBD2 as a possible D gene (6 bases). Germline CDR1 reads SNHLY; CDR2 reads FYNNEI. Trimming took off 3 bases at V and 4 bases at J, with 10 bases between the two ends. This CDR3 has 14 residues. CDR3 DNA: TGTGCCAGCAGTGAGGAGACTAGTTACAATGAGCAGTTCTTC. The encoded protein is CASSEETSYNEQFF. Drawing the rest from reference TRBV2 and TRBJ2-1, the complete variable domain is EPEVTQTPSHQVTQMGQEVILRCVPISNHLYFYWYRQILGQKVEFLVSFYNNEISEKSEIFDDQFSVERPDGSNFTLKIRSTKLEDSAMYFCASSEETSYNEQFFGPGTRLTVL.

CDR3 residues: CASSLSGQGVQKLFF. The CDR3, as DNA: TGTGCCAGCAGTTTATCGGGGCAGGGCGTACAAAAACTGTTTTTT. The V gene is TRBV27, the J gene TRBJ1-4; weak D call: TRBD1 (5 bases). The germline V gene has CDR1 MNHEY and CDR2 SMNVEV (reference sequence). Deletions cut 0 bases from V and 9 bases from J, with 14 bases between. CDR3 length: 15 amino acids.

This sequence joins TRBV25-1 and TRBJ1-1, with unresolved D. CDR1 and CDR2 (germline): MGHDK, SYGVNS. V was shortened by 4 bases and J by 6 bases, with 6 bases between the two germline ends. This CDR3 has 11 amino acids. The CDR3 DNA is TGTGCCAGCAGTGTCGAGGCTGAAGCTTTCTTT. Residues: CASSVEAEAFF. Full variable domain (outside the CDR3, taken from reference TRBV25-1 and TRBJ1-1): EADIYQTPRYLVIGTGKKITLECSQTMGHDKMYWYQQDPGMELHLIHYSYGVNSTEKGDLSSESTVSRIRTEHFPLTLESARPSHTSQYLCASSVEAEAFFGQGTRLTVV.

The V and J genes are TRBV5-1 and TRBJ2-1, with TRBD2 matching 7 bases. The junction had 13 bases not matched to a gene; V was cut back by 4 bases and J by 15 bases. Germline V gene lookup returns CDR1 SGHRS and CDR2 YFSETQ. This CDR3 has 13 amino acids. Here the CDR3 DNA reads TGCGCCAGCAGCCGGGGGGTGGGGGAAATCTTGTTCTTC. It codes for CASSRGVGEILFF.

The chain carries TRBV2 and TRBJ1-1; D gene uncertain. Looked up from germline, CDR1 is SNHLY and CDR2 is FYNNEI. Trimming shortened V by 6 bases and J by 0 bases, and 5 bases separated the two germline ends. The CDR3 contains 12 residues. CDR3 sequence reads: CASRAMNTEAFF. CDR3 DNA: TGTGCCAGCAGGGCCATGAACACTGAAGCTTTCTTT.

V gene TRBV5-1 combines with J gene TRBJ2-7, with 8 bases identical to TRBD2. Germline trimming cut 3 bases from V and 3 bases from J; bases unmatched to any gene: 14. There are 17 residues in the CDR3. Germline CDR1 is SGHRS and CDR2 is YFSETQ. The CDR3 loop is CASSSYGGADPNYEQYF. The CDR3 nucleotides read TGCGCCAGCAGCTCCTACGGGGGGGCGGACCCGAACTACGAGCAGTACTTC.

This chain connects TRBV6-1 to TRBJ1-1; weak D call: TRBD1 (5 bases). The CDR3 length is 14 residues. Germline CDR1 MNHNS, CDR2 SASEGT. Trimming left V 9 bases short and J 0 bases short, with 14 bases between. CDR3 sequence (DNA): TGTGCCAGTGGAGTGGGGGGTGTGAACACTGAAGCTTTCTTT. As protein: CASGVGGVNTEAFF.

This chain connects TRBV6-6 to TRBJ1-2, with 9 bases aligning to TRBD1. This CDR3 is 14 amino acids long. Germline V CDR1 and CDR2: MNHNY, SVGAGI (reference sequence). The V gene end was trimmed by 5 bases and the J gene end by 7 bases; junction bases not matched to a gene: 8. CDR3 DNA: TGTGCCAGCAGTCCCCACCAGACAGGGGGTGGCTACACCTTC. It codes for CASSPHQTGGGYTF.

The chain carries TRBV5-1 and TRBJ2-1; TRBD2 might be the D (7 bases). Trimming removed 0 bases from V and 8 bases from J, with 18 bases in between. Per germline, CDR1 SGHRS and CDR2 YFSETQ. CDR3 length: 16 amino acids. The CDR3 nucleotides are TGCGCCAGCAGCTTGGAGGGGGACTACGGTTCTCATGAGCAGTTCTTC. Translated, it gives CASSLEGDYGSHEQFF.

Only one count was recorded for this clone. The V call is TRBV19, the J call TRBJ2-1, with 9 bases identical to TRBD1. In germline, CDR1 is LNHDA, CDR2 SQIVND (reference sequence). J gave up 8 bases and V 11 bases, and 13 bases lay outside the gene matches. The CDR3 length is 14 residues. The CDR3, as DNA: TGTGCCCATAGAGGGGGACAGGGAGGCTATGAGCAGTTCTTC. It yields the protein CAHRGGQGGYEQFF.

The V call is TRBV30, the J call TRBJ1-1; no definite D call. Germline lookup yields CDR1 GTSNPN and CDR2 SVGIG (reference sequence). V was clipped by 2 bases and J by 1 base, with 8 bases between them. The CDR3 extends over 13 amino acids. CDR3: CAWSQNSNTEAFF. CDR3 nucleotide sequence: TGTGCCTGGAGTCAGAATTCGAACACTGAAGCTTTCTTT.

The rearrangement joins TRBV5-4 to TRBJ2-7, with D maybe TRBD1 (5 bases). This CDR3 is built from 14 residues. Germline CDR1 SGHNT, CDR2 YYREEE (reference sequence). V shed 0 bases and J shed 4 bases, with 11 bases lying between them. CDR3 nucleotide sequence: TGTGCCAGCAGCTTGGAGGGCAGGGTTTACGAGCAGTACTTC. This codes for CASSLEGRVYEQYF.

The chain recombines TRBV18 with TRBJ2-5; D is undetermined. The CDR3 covers 11 residues. Germline V lookup: CDR1 KGHSH, CDR2 LQKENI. V was cut by 6 bases and J by 5 bases, with 7 bases left in between. The CDR3 loop is CASSPGETQYF. CDR3 in DNA: TGTGCCAGCTCCCCTGGCGAGACCCAGTACTTC.

The chain has TRBV4-1 and TRBJ1-5; possibly TRBD1 for D (5 bases). Looked up from germline, CDR1 is MGHRA and CDR2 is YSYEKL. The length of the CDR3 is 14 residues. V lost 0 bases, J lost 5 bases, and 8 bases lay in between. The CDR3 spells CASSQEEGDQPQHF. DNA for the CDR3: TGCGCCAGCAGCCAAGAAGAAGGGGATCAGCCCCAGCATTTT.

The rearrangement joins TRBV4-1 to TRBJ1-2; D call uncertain. CDR3 length equals 13 residues. CDR1 is MGHRA, CDR2 YSYEKL, per germline. Trimming took 1 base from V and 6 from J, leaving 9 bases between them. CDR3 bases: TGCGCCAGCAGCCAAGGGGTCGGGGATGGCTACACCTTC. Its protein is CASSQGVGDGYTF.

This rearrangement joins TRBV28 to TRBJ2-2; 8 nucleotides match TRBD1. This CDR3 spans 15 amino acids. Germline lookup yields CDR1 MDHEN and CDR2 SYDVKM. The junction had 8 bases not matched to a gene; V was cut back by 6 bases and J by 5 bases. The CDR3 DNA sequence: TGTGCCAGCAGAGGAGACAGGGGATGGACCGGGGAGCTGTTTTTT. Its translation: CASRGDRGWTGELFF.